This T cell receptor beta chain was identified in a study of blood T cell repertoires in COVID-19 (dated by TCRdb to 2020 to 2022). Regarding the complete study: The collaborator samples originated in the United States, Italy and Spain and spanned the acute and convalescent phases of COVID-19. The material from the prospective study consisted of cDNA or gDNA derived from T cells, B-cell-depleted T cells, or PBMCs. Deeply sampled blood TCRbeta repertoires from subjects exposed to, actively infected with, or recovered from COVID-19 were included in the dataset. The samples were drawn from the first 160 participants of the ongoing ImmuneRACE study and from 1,254 subjects provided by 6 global collaborators. Sample metadata almost always included a de-identified subject ID, COVID-19 status, age in years and sex. HLA class I and class II types, where available, came from metadata supplied by the sample provider rather than from assay-based typing. The repertoires were released in a freely available public database meant as a resource for research on the immune response to SARS-CoV-2. Findings and caveats that apply to the study as a whole: How much clinical and demographic metadata was included differed by source and by participant, and the metadata was provided uncurated.

In the prospective study, participants were roughly 18 to 95 years old, resided in 24 geographic areas of the United States, and were enrolled through a virtual design. To assign participants to cohorts, the prospective study relied on clinical history that participants themselves reported in a screening survey and a study questionnaire. ImmuneRACE Cohort 3 recovered participants were defined by two consecutive negative NP/OP PCR tests, healthcare professional clearance, or symptom resolution. Each participant in the prospective study had whole blood, serum and a nasopharyngeal or oropharyngeal swab collected by mobile phlebotomists. Prospective study participants could optionally give additional blood draws and questionnaires over a roughly 2-month period. Prospective study blood samples were shipped either frozen or at room temperature before DNA extraction. Points on this clone: Its antigen has not been determined. There are no base qualities to consult, and no much larger clone falls within one base.

TCRbeta CDR3 regions were amplified from genomic DNA using the immunoSEQ Assay, a bias-controlled multiplex PCR. Per the authors' processing: Nucleated cell counts per sample were estimated from amplification of reference gene primers within the assay. To quantify the absolute abundance of each unique TCRbeta CDR3 rearrangement, sequence reads were collapsed and filtered. For each sample, productive Simpson clonality was calculated as the square root of Simpson's diversity index over productive rearrangements. Held by TCRdb, this immuneACCESS table contains in-frame sequences only and omits some clones. Under half of the omission traces to an unresolved V gene where checked; the cause of the rest is unknown. V, J and clone size are those of that table, while D and trimming were read from the DNA. The sample table contains some 420,000 clones; only one count was recorded for around 87% of them. The ten largest clones capture 0.95% to 1.2% of the sample.

Source material: PBMCs or T cells enriched from blood (not recorded which). This TCR derives from a young man who had recovered from COVID-19.

CDR3 region: CASSWTGYEQFF. The nucleotide sequence is TGCGCCAGCAGCTGGACAGGGTATGAGCAGTTCTTC. The sequence links TRBV5-1 to TRBJ2-1; 8 central bases correspond to TRBD1. After removal of 3 bases from V and 8 bases from J, the junction retains 1 base not matched to a gene. Counted from cysteine to phenylalanine, this CDR3 has 12 amino acids. Only CDR3 DNA is held: 36 bases, read in frame from base 1. CDR1 and CDR2, looked up from the germline V gene, are SGHRS and YFSETQ.